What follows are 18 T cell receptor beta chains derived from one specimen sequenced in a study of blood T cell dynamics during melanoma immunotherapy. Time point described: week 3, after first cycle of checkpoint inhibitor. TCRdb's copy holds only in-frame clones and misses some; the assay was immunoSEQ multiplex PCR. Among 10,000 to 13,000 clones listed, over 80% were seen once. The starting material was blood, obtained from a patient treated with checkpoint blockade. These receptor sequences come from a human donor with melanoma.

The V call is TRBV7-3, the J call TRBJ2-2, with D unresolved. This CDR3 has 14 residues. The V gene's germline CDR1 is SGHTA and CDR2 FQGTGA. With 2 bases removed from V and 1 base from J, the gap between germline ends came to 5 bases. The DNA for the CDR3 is TGTGCCAGCAGCTTATCGGGGAACACCGGGGAGCTGTTTTTT. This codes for CASSLSGNTGELFF.

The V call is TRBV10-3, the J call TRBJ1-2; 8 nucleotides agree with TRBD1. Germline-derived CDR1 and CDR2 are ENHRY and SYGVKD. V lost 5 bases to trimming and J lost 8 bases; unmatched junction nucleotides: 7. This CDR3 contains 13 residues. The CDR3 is CAISPDRDQGYTF. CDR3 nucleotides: TGTGCCATCAGTCCGGACAGGGATCAGGGCTACACCTTC.

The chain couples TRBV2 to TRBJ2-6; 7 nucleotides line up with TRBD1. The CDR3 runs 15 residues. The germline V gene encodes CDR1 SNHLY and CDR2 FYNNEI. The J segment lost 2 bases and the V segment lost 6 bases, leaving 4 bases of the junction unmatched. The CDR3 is CASRPTGAGANVLTF. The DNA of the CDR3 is TGTGCCAGCAGACCAACAGGGGCTGGGGCCAACGTCCTGACTTTC.

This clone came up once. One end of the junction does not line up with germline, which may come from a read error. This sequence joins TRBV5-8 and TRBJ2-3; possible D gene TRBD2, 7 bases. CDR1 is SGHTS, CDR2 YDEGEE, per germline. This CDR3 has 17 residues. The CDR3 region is CASSLVGVGGGTDTQYF. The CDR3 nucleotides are TGTGCCAGCAGCTTGGTAGGGGTAGGCGGGGGCACGGATACGCAGTATTTT.

Here the CDR3 reads CASSGGLAGAGGINEQYF. CDR3 DNA sequence: TGTGCCAGCAGCGGAGGCCTAGCGGGGGCCGGAGGCATTAACGAGCAGTACTTC. This rearrangement joins TRBV4-2 to TRBJ2-7; 10 bases match TRBD2. The CDR3 is made up of 18 amino acids. The J segment lost 5 bases and the V segment lost 5 bases, leaving 18 bases of the junction unmatched. Germline CDR1 reads LGHNA; CDR2 reads YNFKEQ.

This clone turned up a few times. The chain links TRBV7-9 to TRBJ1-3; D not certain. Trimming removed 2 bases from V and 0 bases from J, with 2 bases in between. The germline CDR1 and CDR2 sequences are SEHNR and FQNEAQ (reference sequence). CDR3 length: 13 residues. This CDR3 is CASSLYSGNTIYF. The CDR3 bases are TGTGCCAGCAGCTTATACTCTGGAAACACCATATATTTT.

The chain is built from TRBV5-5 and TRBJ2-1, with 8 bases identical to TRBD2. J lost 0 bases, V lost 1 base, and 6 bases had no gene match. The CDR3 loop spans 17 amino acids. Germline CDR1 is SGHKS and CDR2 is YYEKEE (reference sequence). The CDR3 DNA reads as TGTGCCAGCAGCTTGCGGGGGGGCTCCCTCTCCTACAATGAGCAGTTCTTC. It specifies CASSLRGGSLSYNEQFF.

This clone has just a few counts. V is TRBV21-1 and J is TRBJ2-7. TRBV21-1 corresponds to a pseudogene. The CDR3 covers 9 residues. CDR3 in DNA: TGTGCCAGCACCTACGAGCAGTACTTC. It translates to CASTYEQYF.

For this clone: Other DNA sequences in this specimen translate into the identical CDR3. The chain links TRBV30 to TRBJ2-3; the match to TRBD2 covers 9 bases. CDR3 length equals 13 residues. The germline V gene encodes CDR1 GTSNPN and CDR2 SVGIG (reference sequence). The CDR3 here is CARGGSSTDTQYF. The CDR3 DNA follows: TGTGCGCGGGGGGGGTCTAGCACAGATACGCAGTATTTT.

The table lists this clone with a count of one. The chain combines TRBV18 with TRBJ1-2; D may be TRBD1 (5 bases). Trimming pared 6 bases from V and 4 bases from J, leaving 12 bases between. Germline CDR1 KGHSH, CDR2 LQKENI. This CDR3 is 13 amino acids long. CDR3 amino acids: CASSGDAVYGYTF. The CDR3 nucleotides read TGTGCCAGCTCGGGGGACGCCGTCTATGGCTACACCTTC.

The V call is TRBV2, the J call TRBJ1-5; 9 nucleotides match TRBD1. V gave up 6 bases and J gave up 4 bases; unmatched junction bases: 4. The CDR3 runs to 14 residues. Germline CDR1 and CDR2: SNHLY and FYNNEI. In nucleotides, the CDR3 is TGTGCCAGCAGGGGACAGGGCGGAAATCAGCCCCAGCATTTT. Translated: CASRGQGGNQPQHF.

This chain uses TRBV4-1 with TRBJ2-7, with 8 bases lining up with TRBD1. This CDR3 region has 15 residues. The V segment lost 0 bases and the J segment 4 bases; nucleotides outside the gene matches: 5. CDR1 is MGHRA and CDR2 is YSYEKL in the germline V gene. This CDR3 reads CASSQDAGGGYEQYF. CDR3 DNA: TGCGCCAGCAGCCAAGATGCAGGGGGCGGGTACGAGCAGTACTTC.

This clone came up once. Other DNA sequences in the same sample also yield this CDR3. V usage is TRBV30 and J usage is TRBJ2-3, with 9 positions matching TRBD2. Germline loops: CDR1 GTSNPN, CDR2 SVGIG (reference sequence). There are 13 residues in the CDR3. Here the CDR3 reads CARGGSSTDTQYF. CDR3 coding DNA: TGTGCGCGGGGGGGATCTAGCACAGATACGCAGTATTTT.

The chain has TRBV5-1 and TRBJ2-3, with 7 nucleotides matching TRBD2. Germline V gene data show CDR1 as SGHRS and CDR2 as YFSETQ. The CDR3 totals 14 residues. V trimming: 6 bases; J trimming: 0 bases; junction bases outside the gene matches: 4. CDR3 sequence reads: CASKSGDSTDTQYF. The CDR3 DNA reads TGCGCCAGCAAGAGCGGGGACAGCACAGATACGCAGTATTTT.

CDR3 residues: CASRWTSRDTQYF. CDR3 DNA: TGTGCCAGCAGATGGACTAGCCGGGATACGCAGTATTTT. The chain combines TRBV2 with TRBJ2-3; 8 bases agree with TRBD2. CDR1 is SNHLY, CDR2 FYNNEI, per germline. The length of the CDR3 is 13 residues. Trimming removed 6 bases from V and 6 bases from J; junction bases left unmatched: 5.

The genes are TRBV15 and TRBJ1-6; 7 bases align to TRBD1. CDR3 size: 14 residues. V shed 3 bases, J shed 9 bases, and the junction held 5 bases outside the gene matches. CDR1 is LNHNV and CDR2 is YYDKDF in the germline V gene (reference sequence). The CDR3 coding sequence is TGTGCCACCAGCAGTCGACAGGGCGGTTCACCCCTCCACTTT. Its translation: CATSSRQGGSPLHF.

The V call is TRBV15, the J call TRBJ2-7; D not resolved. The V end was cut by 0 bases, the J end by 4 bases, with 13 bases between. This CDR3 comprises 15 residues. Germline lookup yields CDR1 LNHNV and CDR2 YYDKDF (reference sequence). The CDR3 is CATSRDRRVGYEQYF. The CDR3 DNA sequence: TGTGCCACCAGCAGAGATCGTAGGGTTGGATACGAGCAGTACTTC.

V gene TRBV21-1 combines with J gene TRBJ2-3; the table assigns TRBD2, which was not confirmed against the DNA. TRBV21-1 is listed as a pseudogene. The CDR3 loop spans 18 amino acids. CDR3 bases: TGTGCCAGACCCCGGATTCTTGTGGGGGGGAAAAGCACAGATACGCAGTATTTT. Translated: CARPRILVGGKSTDTQYF.